Listed here is a single TCR beta chain. No antigen is known for it. This sample is drawn from a study of T-cell memory formation after mild COVID-19. At the level of the study: Clusters were largely donor specific. Notes on the study in general: Researchers report contracting CD4+ clones mostly in CM and EM, with CD8+ clones in EMRA.

CDR1 is SGHVS, CDR2 FNYEAQ, per germline. The CDR3 runs to 16 residues. Trimming pared 5 bases from V and 0 bases from J, leaving 17 bases between. TCRalpha and TCRbeta libraries used 5'RACE with constant-segment primers and UMIs. Each CDR3 protein gets one entry after TCRdb re-called the 5' RACE reads with MiXCR. This table has about half a million distinct CDR3 sequences, roughly 18% appearing once. The receptor was isolated from an adult woman who had mild COVID-19 (a few samples of this study predate the infection). Cell type and time point are not known. Sequences were obtained from PBMCs or a T cell subset sorted from them (not recorded which). This chain uses TRBV7-6 with TRBJ2-7; a weak D match, TRBD1 (5 bases). CDR3: CASSPTKGQGSYEQYF. The CDR3 coding sequence is TGTGCCAGCAGCCCGACAAAAGGTCAGGGCTCCTACGAGCAGTACTTC.